The 7 T cell receptor beta chains listed next were all sequenced from one sample in a study of monozygotic twins with inflammatory bowel disease (dated by TCRdb to 2018 to 2020). Library preparation used 5' RACE. TCRdb names Illumina HiSeq 2500 as the instrument used. One entry per CDR3 protein sequence results from the TCRdb reprocessing of the reads, with DNA left out. The sample's clone listing holds approximately 400,000 distinct CDR3 sequences. 2% to 2.5% of the sample lies in the top ten. The sample was blood. The receptors shown here come from a human donor with ulcerative colitis or Crohn's disease, or a healthy co-twin of an affected twin (not recorded which).

The chain recombines TRBV24-1 with TRBJ2-1; TCRdb's assignment of TRBD2 cannot be checked, as there is no DNA. The germline V gene has CDR1 KGHDR and CDR2 SFDVKD. The CDR3 runs to 17 residues. CDR3 amino acids: CATRAIDGTSGSNEQFF.

The rearrangement uses TRBV7-8 and TRBJ2-1; there is no DNA to check the TCRdb D call of TRBD1. The CDR3 is 13 amino acids. CDR1 SGHVS and CDR2 FQNEAQ come from the germline V gene. This CDR3 reads CASSYDSYNEQFF. The full variable domain, completed using reference TRBV7-8 and TRBJ2-1, is GAGVSQSPRYKVAKRGQDVALRCDPISGHVSLFWYQQALGQGPEFLTYFQNEAQLDKSGLPSDRFFAERPEGSVSTLKIQRTQQEDSAVYLCASSYDSYNEQFFGPGTRLTVL.

The rearrangement uses TRBV6-2 or TRBV6-3 and TRBJ2-7; TCRdb indicates TRBD1, and absent DNA this call remains unverified. The CDR3 spans 15 residues. CDR1 is MNHEY, CDR2 SVGEGT, per germline. This chain's CDR3 is CASSAGDVRIYEQYF.

This chain connects TRBV28 to TRBJ2-1; TCRdb's D call of TRBD2 is untestable without DNA. Germline V gene lookup returns CDR1 MDHEN and CDR2 SYDVKM. The CDR3 length is 19 residues. CDR3: CASSFTVAIAGVRDNEQFF.

The J gene is TRBJ2-7, the V gene TRBV15; TCRdb outputs TRBD2, but without DNA this stays unchecked. Germline lookup yields CDR1 LNHNV and CDR2 YYDKDF (reference sequence). The CDR3 extends over 17 amino acids. The CDR3 sequence: CATSRDERAGRVYEQYF.

The CDR3 spells CASSPAAVLNEKLFF. The V and J genes are TRBV7-9 and TRBJ1-4. The CDR3 runs to 15 residues. Germline V gives CDR1 SEHNR, CDR2 FQNEAQ (reference sequence).

J is TRBJ2-7 and V is TRBV10-3. Germline V CDR1 and CDR2: ENHRY, SYGVKD. The length of the CDR3 is 12 residues. CDR3 amino acids: CAISAVGYEQYF.